This T cell receptor beta chain was obtained from a study of blood T cell repertoires in COVID-19. Study background: COVID-19 samples collected from the United States, Italy and Spain covered acute and convalescent phases. PBMCs, B-cell-depleted T cells, or T cells provided the cDNA or gDNA that made up the material.

A few counts support this clone. The CDR3 sequence is 16 residues long. J was trimmed by 1 base and V by 1 base; bases with no gene match: 6. Germline loops: CDR1 SGHVS, CDR2 FNYEAQ. The authors' processing: By means of reference gene primer amplification, nucleated cell counts were estimated. Only in-frame clones appear in the TCRdb table, and some are missing; sequencing was by immunoSEQ multiplex PCR. D and trimming come from the DNA, and the V and J calls and clone size come from that table. The sample has roughly 66,000 clones, about 91% seen once. The chain couples TRBV7-6 to TRBJ2-7; 8 bases fit TRBD1. This TCR derives from a human donor with active COVID-19. The donor label of this sample is uncertain. The sequencing input was peripheral blood. The CDR3 loop is CASSLGGTGPSYEQYF. CDR3 nucleotide sequence: TGTGCCAGCAGCTTAGGAGGGACAGGTCCGTCCTACGAGCAGTACTTC.